This passage covers 24 T cell receptor beta chains from one sample sequenced in a study of glioma-infiltrating T cells after dendritic cell vaccination. Regarding time point: after dendritic cell vaccination, including at tumor progression/relapse. Here immunoSEQ multiplex PCR was the method, and the copy in TCRdb shows in-frame clones only, minus some. Here the sample spans roughly 60,000 clones, roughly 83% being singletons. The sample was blood, taken after dendritic cell vaccination. These receptors all stem from a human donor with glioblastoma.

This chain joins TRBV6-5 and TRBJ2-7, with D possibly TRBD1 on 5 matching bases. Germline values: CDR1 MNHEY, CDR2 SVGAGI. The CDR3 totals 15 residues. Trimming cost V 6 bases and J 2 bases, with 17 bases left between them. Here the CDR3 DNA reads TGTGCCAGCAGCCGAACCCAGACAGAAACCTACGAGCAGTACTTC. The encoded protein is CASSRTQTETYEQYF.

The genes are TRBV2 and TRBJ1-2, with TRBD1 identical over 7 bases. CDR3 length equals 15 residues. V was pared by 3 bases and J by 3 bases, with 7 bases of the junction left unmatched. Germline lookup yields CDR1 SNHLY and CDR2 FYNNEI. The CDR3 spells CASSEFRGSDYGYTF. The CDR3 nucleotides read TGTGCCAGCAGTGAGTTCAGGGGGAGCGACTATGGCTACACCTTC.

This clone was observed once. This rearrangement joins TRBV19 to TRBJ1-1, with D unclear. Per the germline V gene, CDR1 is LNHDA and CDR2 is SQIVND (reference sequence). The CDR3 spans 11 residues. Deletions cut 4 bases from V and 8 bases from J, with 8 bases between. The CDR3 sequence is CASSTPLEAFF. CDR3 nucleotides: TGTGCCAGTAGTACCCCCCTAGAAGCTTTCTTT.

V gene TRBV13 combines with J gene TRBJ2-3, with D possibly being TRBD2 (6 bases). CDR1 is PRHDT and CDR2 is FYEKMQ in the germline V gene (reference sequence). V lost 2 bases and J lost 6, with 12 bases in between. The CDR3 runs to 14 residues. The DNA for the CDR3 is TGTGCCAGCAGCTTACGCGGGATCCTTGATACGCAGTATTTT. It encodes CASSLRGILDTQYF.

The rearrangement links TRBV9 to TRBJ1-1; D not resolved. V was cut by 2 bases and J by 0 bases, with 8 bases left in between. This CDR3 has 14 amino acids. CDR1 is SGDLS, CDR2 YYNGEE, per germline. The CDR3: CASSVERMNTEAFF. The CDR3 bases are TGTGCCAGCAGCGTGGAGAGGATGAACACTGAAGCTTTCTTT.

The V and J genes are TRBV30 and TRBJ1-1, with 7 bases lining up with TRBD1. V shed 7 bases, J shed 10 bases, and the junction held 9 bases outside the gene matches. Germline CDR1 GTSNPN, CDR2 SVGIG (reference sequence). The CDR3 has 11 amino acids. CDR3 region: CASRTEGAAFF. The CDR3 nucleotides read TGTGCCTCCCGCACCGAGGGGGCAGCTTTCTTT.

CDR3 region: CASSQVGQGRGYTF. CDR3 DNA sequence: TGCGCCAGCAGCCAAGTAGGCCAGGGCCGGGGCTACACCTTC. The chain employs TRBV4-1 and TRBJ1-2; the D gene is possibly TRBD1 (5 bases). The CDR3 runs 14 residues. Germline lookup yields CDR1 MGHRA and CDR2 YSYEKL. V was shortened by 1 base and J by 8 bases, with 14 bases between the two germline ends.

This clone was found a few times. The rearrangement links TRBV4-1 to TRBJ1-6, with 12 bases that match TRBD1. Germline values: CDR1 MGHRA, CDR2 YSYEKL. V lost 4 bases and J lost 9; bases outside the gene matches: 7. The CDR3 spans 16 residues. CDR3: CASSRGTGGESSPLHF. The CDR3 DNA is TGCGCCAGCAGCCGGGGGACAGGGGGCGAAAGTTCACCCCTCCACTTT.

This chain connects TRBV4-3 to TRBJ1-1; no reliable D call. The germline CDR1 and CDR2 sequences are LGHNA and YSLEER. This CDR3 contains 14 residues. Trimming cost V 2 bases and J 4 bases, with 11 bases left between them. The CDR3 protein is CASSQWEDGTEAFF. CDR3 DNA sequence: TGCGCCAGCAGCCAATGGGAGGATGGCACTGAAGCTTTCTTT.

The rearrangement uses TRBV6-4 and TRBJ1-1, with D unclear. CDR1 MRHNA and CDR2 SNTAGT come from the germline V gene. This CDR3 has 13 residues. The V and J ends lost 6 bases and 1 base respectively, with 9 bases between them. The CDR3 is CASRRTGNTEAFF. The CDR3 DNA reads TGTGCCAGCAGGAGGACTGGGAACACTGAAGCTTTCTTT.

The chain combines TRBV6-1 with TRBJ1-6; no reliable D call. This CDR3 region has 13 residues. V lost 6 bases and J lost 0, with 3 bases in between. Germline V lookup: CDR1 MNHNS, CDR2 SASEGT. The CDR3 nucleotides read TGTGCCAGCAGGAGCTCCTATAATTCACCCCTCCACTTT. Protein: CASRSSYNSPLHF.

This chain's CDR3 is CSVEEVAGADTQYF. The CDR3 region has the DNA TGCAGCGTTGAAGAGGTAGCGGGGGCAGATACGCAGTATTTT. The chain employs TRBV29-1 and TRBJ2-3; 9 bases fit TRBD2. The germline CDR1 and CDR2 sequences are SQVTM and ANQGSEA. The CDR3 covers 14 residues. The V and J ends lost 0 bases and 4 bases, in that order; junction bases with no gene match: 2.

The chain has TRBV4-3 and TRBJ2-2, with D unclear. CDR1 and CDR2 from the germline V gene are LGHNA and YSLEER. This CDR3 region has 12 residues. V gave up 4 bases and J gave up 8 bases, with 8 bases separating them. The CDR3 nucleotides are TGCGCCAGCAGCCTTGAGCTTGGGGAGCTGTTTTTT. Protein product: CASSLELGELFF.

This clone occurred many times. The CDR3 protein is CAFLNWTHNGGETQYF. For the CDR3, the DNA is TGTGCCTTTCTCAACTGGACACATAACGGGGGAGAGACCCAGTACTTC. The chain recombines TRBV19 with TRBJ2-5; tentative D call: TRBD2 (6 bases). The V gene lost 11 bases and the J gene lost 4 bases, with 26 bases spanning the gap. This CDR3 spans 16 amino acids. Germline assignment: CDR1 LNHDA and CDR2 SQIVND (reference sequence).

V and J are TRBV5-1 and TRBJ2-5, with 9 bases matching TRBD1. The J call may not be correct, given that the DNA end is closer to TRBJ2-7. The CDR3 is 16 amino acids. The germline V gene has CDR1 SGHRS and CDR2 YFSETQ. The CDR3 region is CASSYPLTGGFHEQYF. The CDR3 bases are TGCGCCAGCAGCTACCCCTTGACAGGGGGGTTCCACGAGCAGTACTTC.

The J gene is TRBJ2-1, the V gene TRBV6-5; 9 positions match TRBD1. The CDR3 is made up of 15 amino acids. After removal of 5 bases from V and 0 bases from J, the junction contained 2 bases not matched to a gene. CDR1 and CDR2 from the germline V gene are MNHEY and SVGAGI. CDR3 amino acids: CASSGTGSSYNEQFF. In nucleotides, the CDR3 is TGTGCCAGCAGTGGGACAGGGAGCTCCTACAATGAGCAGTTCTTC.

This chain joins TRBV7-3 and TRBJ1-1; tentatively, D is TRBD1 (5 bases). Between the trimmed V and J ends, which lost 1 base and 0 bases, there was a span of 12 bases. CDR1 and CDR2 (germline): SGHTA, FQGTGA. The CDR3 totals 16 residues. The CDR3 nucleotides are TGTGCCAGCAGCTTAAACCCCACAGGTGTGAACACTGAAGCTTTCTTT. Amino acid sequence: CASSLNPTGVNTEAFF.

The genes are TRBV5-1 and TRBJ1-3, with TRBD1 matching over 8 bases. The germline V gene has CDR1 SGHRS and CDR2 YFSETQ. After removal of 2 bases from V and 0 bases from J, the junction contained 7 bases not matched to a gene. This CDR3 comprises 17 residues. DNA of the CDR3: TGCGCCAGCAGCTTTACGGGACAGGCCCGCTCTGGAAACACCATATATTTT. This gives the protein CASSFTGQARSGNTIYF.

The chain has TRBV13 and TRBJ1-6; possibly TRBD1 for D (5 bases). Germline assignment: CDR1 PRHDT and CDR2 FYEKMQ (reference sequence). This CDR3 has 14 amino acids. V was pared by 1 base and J by 10 bases, with 11 bases between. The CDR3 here is CASSLEQVGSPLHF. The CDR3 nucleotides read TGTGCCAGCAGCTTAGAACAGGTTGGATCACCCCTCCACTTT.

This clone has only one observation. This chain uses TRBV9 with TRBJ1-4, with TRBD1 matching over 9 bases. Per germline, CDR1 SGDLS and CDR2 YYNGEE. The V segment lost 2 bases and the J segment 8 bases; nucleotides outside the gene matches: 10. The CDR3 sequence is 16 residues long. The CDR3 bases are TGTGCCAGCAGCGTCGACACCGGGACAGGGAAGGAAAAACTGTTTTTT. This encodes CASSVDTGTGKEKLFF.

This sequence joins TRBV11-2 and TRBJ2-7; TRBD1 aligns across 8 bases. From germline, CDR1 is SGHAT and CDR2 FQNNGV. This CDR3 contains 14 residues. J was trimmed by 2 bases and V by 5 bases; bases with no gene match: 5. The CDR3 DNA is TGTGCCAGCAGCCATTACAGGGGGGCCTACGAGCAGTACTTC. It codes for CASSHYRGAYEQYF.

The genes are TRBV11-2 and TRBJ2-5; 7 nucleotides match TRBD1. The CDR3 has 13 amino acids. V dropped 2 bases and J dropped 5; count of bases not matched to a gene: 2. Germline V gene sequence: CDR1 SGHAT, CDR2 FQNNGV. This CDR3 reads CASSLRQGETQYF. DNA of the CDR3: TGTGCCAGCAGCTTAAGACAGGGCGAGACCCAGTACTTC.

The table lists this clone with a count of one. This chain connects TRBV4-1 to TRBJ1-6; 7 nucleotides align to TRBD1. V dropped 3 bases and J dropped 7; count of bases not matched to a gene: 9. Germline CDR1 MGHRA, CDR2 YSYEKL. This CDR3 has 16 amino acids. The CDR3 protein is CASSHNPGQTNSPLHF. Written as DNA, the CDR3 is TGCGCCAGCAGCCACAACCCGGGACAGACAAATTCACCCCTCCACTTT.

This clone appeared once. This chain joins TRBV5-1 and TRBJ1-1; D is unclear. CDR1 is SGHRS and CDR2 is YFSETQ in the germline V gene. Trimming took off 1 base at V and 0 bases at J, with 10 bases between the two ends. The CDR3 runs to 15 residues. The CDR3 spells CASSLISTVNTEAFF. The CDR3 DNA is TGCGCCAGCAGCTTGATAAGCACGGTGAACACTGAAGCTTTCTTT.